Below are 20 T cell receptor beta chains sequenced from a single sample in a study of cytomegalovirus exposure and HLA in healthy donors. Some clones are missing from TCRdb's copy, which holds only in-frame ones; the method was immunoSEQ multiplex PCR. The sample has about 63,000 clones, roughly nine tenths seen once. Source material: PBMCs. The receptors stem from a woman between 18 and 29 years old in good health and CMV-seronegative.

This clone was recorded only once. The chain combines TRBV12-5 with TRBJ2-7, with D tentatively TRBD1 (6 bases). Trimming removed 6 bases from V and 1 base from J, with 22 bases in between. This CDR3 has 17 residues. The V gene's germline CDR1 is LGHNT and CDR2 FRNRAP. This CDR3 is CASGPKQGPPSSYEQYF. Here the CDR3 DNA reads TGTGCTAGTGGACCAAAACAGGGACCACCCAGTTCCTACGAGCAGTACTTC.

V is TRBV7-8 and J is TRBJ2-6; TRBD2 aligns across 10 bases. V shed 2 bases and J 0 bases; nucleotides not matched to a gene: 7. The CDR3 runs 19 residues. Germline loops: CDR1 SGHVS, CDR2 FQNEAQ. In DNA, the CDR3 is TGTGCCAGCAGCTTACGGACTAGCGGTATCAGCTCTGGGGCCAACGTCCTGACTTTC. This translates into CASSLRTSGISSGANVLTF.

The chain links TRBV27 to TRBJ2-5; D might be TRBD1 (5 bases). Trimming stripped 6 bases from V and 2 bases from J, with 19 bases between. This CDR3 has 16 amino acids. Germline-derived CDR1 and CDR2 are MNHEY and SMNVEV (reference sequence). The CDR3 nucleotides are TGTGCCAGCAGCCGCATCTCGGCCAGGGATCAAGAGACCCAGTACTTC. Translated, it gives CASSRISARDQETQYF.

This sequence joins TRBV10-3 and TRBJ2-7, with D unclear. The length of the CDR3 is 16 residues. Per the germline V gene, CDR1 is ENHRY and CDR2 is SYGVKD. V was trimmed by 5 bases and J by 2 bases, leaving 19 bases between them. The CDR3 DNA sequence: TGTGCCATCAGTCCCATAATCACAGTCCGAGCCTACGAGCAGTACTTC. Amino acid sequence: CAISPIITVRAYEQYF.

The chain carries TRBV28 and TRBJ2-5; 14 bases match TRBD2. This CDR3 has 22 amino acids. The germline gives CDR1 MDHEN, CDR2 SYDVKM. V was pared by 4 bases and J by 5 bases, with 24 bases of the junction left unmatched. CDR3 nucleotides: TGTGCCAGCAGTTCCCCAACGTGGGGACTAGCGGGAGCGGGGGGATACGTTGAGACCCAGTACTTC. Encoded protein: CASSSPTWGLAGAGGYVETQYF.

As DNA, the CDR3 is TGTGCCAGCGCCGACAGGGGAGTACTGTTTTTT. Its translation: CASADRGVLFF. V and J are TRBV28 and TRBJ1-4, with 8 bases fitting TRBD1. The V segment lost 8 bases and the J segment 13 bases; nucleotides outside the gene matches: 6. The CDR3 totals 11 residues. The germline V gene encodes CDR1 MDHEN and CDR2 SYDVKM.

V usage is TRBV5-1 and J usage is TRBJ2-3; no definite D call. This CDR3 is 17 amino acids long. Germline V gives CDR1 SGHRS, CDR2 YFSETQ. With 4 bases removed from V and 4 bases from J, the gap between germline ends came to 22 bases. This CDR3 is CASSLDSTGFVADTQYF. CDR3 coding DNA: TGCGCCAGCAGCCTTGACTCTACTGGGTTTGTGGCAGATACGCAGTATTTT.

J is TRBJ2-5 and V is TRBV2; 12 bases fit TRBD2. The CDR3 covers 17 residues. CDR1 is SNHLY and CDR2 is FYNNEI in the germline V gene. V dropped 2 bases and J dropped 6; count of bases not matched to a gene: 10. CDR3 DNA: TGTGCCAGCAGTGAATTTCTAGCGGGAGGGCCAACAAAGACCCAGTACTTC. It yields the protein CASSEFLAGGPTKTQYF.

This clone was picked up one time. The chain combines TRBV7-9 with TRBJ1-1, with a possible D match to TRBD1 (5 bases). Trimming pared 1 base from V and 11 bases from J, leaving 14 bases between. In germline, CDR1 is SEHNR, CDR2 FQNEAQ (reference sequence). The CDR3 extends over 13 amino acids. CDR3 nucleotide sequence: TGTGCCAGCAGCTTAGAGGGGCAGGGTGGTGCTTTCTTT. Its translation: CASSLEGQGGAFF.

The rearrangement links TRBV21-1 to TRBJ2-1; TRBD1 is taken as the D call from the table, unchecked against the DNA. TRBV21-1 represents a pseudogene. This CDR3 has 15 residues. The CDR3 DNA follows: TGTGCCAGCAGCAATCATGGGGCCAGTTGGGATGAGCAGTTCTTC. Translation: CASSNHGASWDEQFF.

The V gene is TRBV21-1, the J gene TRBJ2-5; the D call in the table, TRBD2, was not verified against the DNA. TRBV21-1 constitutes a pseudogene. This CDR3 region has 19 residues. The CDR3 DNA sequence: TGTGCCAGCAGCTACCCCCCCCTGGGAGGCGGGGTCACGCAAGAGACCCAGTACTTC. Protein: CASSYPPLGGGVTQETQYF.

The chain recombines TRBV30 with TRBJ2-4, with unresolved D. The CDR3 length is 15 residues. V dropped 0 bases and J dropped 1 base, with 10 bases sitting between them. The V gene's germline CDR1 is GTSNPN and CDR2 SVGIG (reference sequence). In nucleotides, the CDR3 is TGTGCCTGGAGTGTGAAGGCTAGGGCCAAAAACATTCAGTACTTC. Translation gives CAWSVKARAKNIQYF.

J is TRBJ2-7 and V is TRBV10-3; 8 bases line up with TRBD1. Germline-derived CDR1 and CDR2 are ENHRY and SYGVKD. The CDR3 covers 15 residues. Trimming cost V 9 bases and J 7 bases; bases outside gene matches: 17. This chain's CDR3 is CAIGGQGAYMREQYF. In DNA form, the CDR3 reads TGTGCCATAGGTGGGCAGGGGGCCTATATGAGGGAGCAGTACTTC.

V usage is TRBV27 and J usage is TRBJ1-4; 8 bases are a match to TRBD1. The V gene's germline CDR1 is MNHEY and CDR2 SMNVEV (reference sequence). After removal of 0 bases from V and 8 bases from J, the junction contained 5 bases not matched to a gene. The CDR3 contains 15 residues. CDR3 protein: CASSLSGQVGEKLFF. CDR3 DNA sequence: TGTGCCAGCAGTTTATCGGGACAGGTGGGGGAAAAACTGTTTTTT. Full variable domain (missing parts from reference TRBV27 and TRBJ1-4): EAQVTQNPRYLITVTGKKLTVTCSQNMNHEYMSWYRQDPGLGLRQIYYSMNVEVTDKGDVPEGYKVSRKEKRNFPLILESPSPNQTSLYFCASSLSGQVGEKLFFGSGTQLSVL.

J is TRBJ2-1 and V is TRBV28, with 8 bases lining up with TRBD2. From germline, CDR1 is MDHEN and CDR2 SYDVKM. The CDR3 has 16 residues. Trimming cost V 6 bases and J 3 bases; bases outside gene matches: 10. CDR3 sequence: CASSLPPGLVYNEQFF. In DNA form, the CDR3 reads TGTGCCAGCAGCCTCCCCCCGGGACTAGTCTACAATGAGCAGTTCTTC. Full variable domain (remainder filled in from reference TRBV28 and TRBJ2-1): DVKVTQSSRYLVKRTGEKVFLECVQDMDHENMFWYRQDPGLGLRLIYFSYDVKMKEKGDIPEGYSVSREKKERFSLILESASTNQTSMYLCASSLPPGLVYNEQFFGPGTRLTVL.

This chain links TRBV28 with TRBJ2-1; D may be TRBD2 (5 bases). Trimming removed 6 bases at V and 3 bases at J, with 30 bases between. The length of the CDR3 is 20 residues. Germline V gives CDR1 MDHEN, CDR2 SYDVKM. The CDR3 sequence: CASSIRRAFRRPTNYNEQFF. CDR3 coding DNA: TGTGCCAGCAGCATCAGGCGGGCGTTTAGGAGGCCAACGAACTACAATGAGCAGTTCTTC.

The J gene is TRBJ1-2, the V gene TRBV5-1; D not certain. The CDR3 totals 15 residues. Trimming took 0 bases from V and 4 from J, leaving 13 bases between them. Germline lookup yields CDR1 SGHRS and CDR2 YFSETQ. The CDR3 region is CASSLEAGTLYGYTF. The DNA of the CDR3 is TGCGCCAGCAGCTTGGAGGCAGGAACTCTCTATGGCTACACCTTC.

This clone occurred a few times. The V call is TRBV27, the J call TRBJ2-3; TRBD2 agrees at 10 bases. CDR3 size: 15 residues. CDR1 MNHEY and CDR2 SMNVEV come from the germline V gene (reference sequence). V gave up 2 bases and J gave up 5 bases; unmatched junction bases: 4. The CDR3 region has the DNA TGTGCCAGCAGTTTAGAAGCGGGGGGGCGAGATACGCAGTATTTT. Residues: CASSLEAGGRDTQYF.

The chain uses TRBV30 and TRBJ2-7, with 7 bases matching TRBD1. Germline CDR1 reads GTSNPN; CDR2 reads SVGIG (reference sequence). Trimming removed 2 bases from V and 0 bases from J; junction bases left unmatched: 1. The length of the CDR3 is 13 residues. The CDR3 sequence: CAWSYRGSYEQYF. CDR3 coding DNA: TGTGCCTGGAGTTACAGGGGCTCCTACGAGCAGTACTTC. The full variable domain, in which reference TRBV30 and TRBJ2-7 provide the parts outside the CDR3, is SQTIHQWPATLVQPVGSPLSLECTVEGTSNPNLYWYRQAAGRGLQLLFYSVGIGQISSEVPQNLSASRPQDRQFILSSKKLLLSDSGFYLCAWSYRGSYEQYFGPGTRLTVT.

The CDR3 reads CASKFQGNTEAFF. Here the CDR3 DNA reads TGTGCCAGCAAATTCCAGGGGAACACTGAAGCTTTCTTT. The chain links TRBV2 to TRBJ1-1; perhaps TRBD1 as D (5 bases). The CDR3 contains 13 residues. Looked up from germline, CDR1 is SNHLY and CDR2 is FYNNEI. The V and J ends lost 7 bases and 1 base respectively, with 10 bases between them.